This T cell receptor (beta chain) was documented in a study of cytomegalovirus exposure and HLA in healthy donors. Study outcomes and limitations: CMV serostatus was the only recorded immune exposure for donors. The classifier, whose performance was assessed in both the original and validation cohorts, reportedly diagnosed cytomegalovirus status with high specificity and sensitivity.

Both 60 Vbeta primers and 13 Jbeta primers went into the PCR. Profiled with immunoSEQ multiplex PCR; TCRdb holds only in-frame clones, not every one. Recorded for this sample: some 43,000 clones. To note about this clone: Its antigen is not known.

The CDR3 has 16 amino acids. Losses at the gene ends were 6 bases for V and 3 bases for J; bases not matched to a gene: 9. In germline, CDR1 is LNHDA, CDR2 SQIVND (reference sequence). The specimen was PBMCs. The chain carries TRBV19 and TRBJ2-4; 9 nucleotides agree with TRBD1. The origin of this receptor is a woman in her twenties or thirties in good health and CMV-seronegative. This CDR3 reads CASSKQGARDKNIQYF. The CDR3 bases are TGTGCCAGTAGCAAACAGGGGGCGCGGGACAAAAACATTCAGTACTTC.